Here is one T cell receptor beta chain with its context. A much larger clone is a single base away; this may be a read error. The germline V gene encodes CDR1 SNHLY and CDR2 FYNNEI. The V gene lost 5 bases and the J gene lost 0 bases, with 7 bases spanning the gap. CDR3 size: 13 residues. From approximately 9.3 ml of fresh peripheral blood, PBMCs were isolated. This sample stems from a study of T cells in Graves' hyperthyroidism and ophthalmopathy. Amplified TCR beta CDR3 regions derived from RNA transcripts. The HTBI primer set served for first-round RT-PCR of the TCR CDR3. One entry per CDR3 protein results from TCRdb running MiXCR on the multiplex PCR reads. The repertoire includes some 400,000 distinct CDR3 sequences, roughly 13% of them detected once, and roughly 20% sits in the top ten.

The sequenced sample consisted of blood. This receptor was obtained from a man aged 25-45 years with Graves' hyperthyroidism that later progressed to Graves' ophthalmopathy. The chain is built from TRBV2 and TRBJ2-5; D gene ambiguous. The CDR3 spells CASSRPHQETQYF. The DNA for the CDR3 is TGTGCCAGCAGTCGACCTCACCAAGAGACCCAGTACTTC.